Listed below are T cell receptor beta chains from one sample, sequenced in a study of T cell responses to AZD1222 COVID-19 vaccine. Some clones are missing from TCRdb's copy, which holds only in-frame ones; the method was immunoSEQ multiplex PCR. The repertoire holds 90,000 to 150,000 clones, with about 90% as singletons. The specimen comprised peripheral blood, sampled on day 0 of AZD1222 vaccination. The receptors shown here come from an adult in good health. Each CDR3 is given with its conserved first and last residue. Fields, in order: J gene, V gene, CDR3 length, clone size, D gene, CDR3 DNA, CDR3 protein. A D gene is named only where the DNA matches it firmly. Size tells how often a clone was seen (once, few, many) or the class of an expanded clone, and some rows leave it out.

>TRBJ2-7|TRBV11-3|15|.|TRBD2
TGTGCCAGCAGCCGGGATGGGGGGGGTTCCTATGAGCAGTACTTC
CASSRDGGGSYEQYF
>TRBJ2-4|TRBV24-1|15|.|.
TGTGCCACCAGTGGAGACAACGGGGGTAGGAACATTCAGTACTTC
CATSGDNGGRNIQYF
>TRBJ1-2|TRBV6-5|14|.|TRBD1
TGTGCCAGCAGAGCTGGACAGGGGGCGGGCGGCTACACCTTC
CASRAGQGAGGYTF
>TRBJ1-6|TRBV12-3/TRBV12-4|12|.|.
TGTGCCAGCACTATGGGAGACGGACCCCTCCACTTT
CASTMGDGPLHF
>TRBJ2-2|TRBV5-1|15|few|TRBD1
TGCGCCAGCAGCTTGATGGGACAGGACGGCGGGGAGCTGTTTTTT
CASSLMGQDGGELFF
>TRBJ2-1|TRBV6-5|15|.|.
TGTGCCAGCAGTTACCGCGGACAGTCAAACTTCCGCCCGTTCTTC
CASSYRGQSNFRPFF
>TRBJ2-3|TRBV4-1|17|.|TRBD2
TGCGCCAGCAGCCAAGTGGGCGGGGGGGCTAGCACAGATACGCAGTATTTT
CASSQVGGGASTDTQYF
>TRBJ1-6|TRBV5-1|16|.|TRBD1
TGCGCCAGCAGCTTGATCCCGGGACAGGAGAATTCACCCCTCCACTTT
CASSLIPGQENSPLHF
>TRBJ2-1|TRBV5-1|17|.|TRBD2
TGCGCCAGCAGCTCCTGGGGGACTAGCGGCTCCTACAATGAGCAGTTCTTC
CASSSWGTSGSYNEQFF
>TRBJ1-6|TRBV5-1|17|few|TRBD1
TGCGCCAGCAGCTTGGAAGGACAGGGTTCCTATAATTCACCCCTCCACTTT
CASSLEGQGSYNSPLHF
>TRBJ2-7|TRBV7-9|14|.|.
TGTGCCAGCAGTGGAATTCGGACTCCCTACGAGCAGTACTTC
CASSGIRTPYEQYF
>TRBJ2-1|TRBV12-3/TRBV12-4|13|.|.
TGTGCCAGCAGCCCCCAACACTACAATGAGCAGTTCTTC
CASSPQHYNEQFF
>TRBJ2-7|TRBV7-2|12|once|.
TGTGCCAGCAGCCTGAACGCCGCCGAGCAGTACTTC
CASSLNAAEQYF
>TRBJ2-5|TRBV5-1|17|.|TRBD2
TGCGCCAGCAGCTTGGGGTCTAGCGGGTATTTCGGTGAGACCCAGTACTTC
CASSLGSSGYFGETQYF
>TRBJ2-3|TRBV12-3/TRBV12-4|12|.|.
TGTGCCAGCACCTTAAGCACAGATACGCAGTATTTT
CASTLSTDTQYF
>TRBJ1-1|TRBV30|13|.|.
TGTGCCGGAGATCAAGACGGCAACACTGAAGCTTTCTTT
CAGDQDGNTEAFF
>TRBJ2-3|TRBV24-1|15|.|TRBD1
TGTGCCACCAGTGAGGCACAGGGGGAGGTGGATACGCAGTATTTT
CATSEAQGEVDTQYF
>TRBJ1-1|TRBV20-1|11|.|.
TGCAGTGCTAGAGACAACACTGAAGCTTTCTTT
CSARDNTEAFF
>TRBJ2-7|TRBV4-1|19|once|TRBD2
TGCGCCAGCAGCCAGTTCGGGACTAGCGGGAGATGGGACATATACGAGCAGTACTTC
CASSQFGTSGRWDIYEQYF
>TRBJ2-7|TRBV5-1|15|.|TRBD1
TGCGCCAGCAGCTTGGACGGGACAGTTGCCTACGAGCAGTACTTC
CASSLDGTVAYEQYF
>TRBJ2-7|TRBV5-1|17|.|TRBD1
TGCGCCAGCAGCCCTTCCCAACGACAGGGGACTTCCTACGAGCAGTACTTC
CASSPSQRQGTSYEQYF
>TRBJ1-5|TRBV28|14|.|TRBD1
TGTGCCAGCAGTACCGGGACAGGGGTTCAGCCCCAGCATTTT
CASSTGTGVQPQHF
>TRBJ2-2|TRBV6-5|14|.|.
TGTGCCAGCAGTTACGGCGAGAACACCGGGGAGCTGTTTTTT
CASSYGENTGELFF
>TRBJ2-7|TRBV10-3|13|.|.
TGTGCCACATCAACAGGGCCTTCCTACGAGCAGTACTTC
CATSTGPSYEQYF
>TRBJ1-1|TRBV30|14|once|.
TGTGCCTGGAGCGACTATTCCGCGGGGACTGAAGCTTTCTTT
CAWSDYSAGTEAFF
>TRBJ2-5|TRBV2|10|.|.
TGTGCCAGCAGGATGGAGACCCAGTACTTC
CASRMETQYF
>TRBJ1-5|TRBV28|20|.|TRBD1
TGTGCCAGCAGTAGTTCTTGGAACAGGGGGCCTTCGTATAGCAATCAGCCCCAGCATTTT
CASSSSWNRGPSYSNQPQHF
>TRBJ2-2|TRBV7-9|14|.|TRBD1
TGTGCCAGCAGCTTCGAACAGGGGGCGCAGGGGCTGTTTTTT
CASSFEQGAQGLFF
>TRBJ2-7|TRBV30|14|.|TRBD1
TGTGCCTGGAGTACTGGACAGGGTCAGGACGAGCAGTACTTC
CAWSTGQGQDEQYF
>TRBJ2-7|TRBV6-6|16|.|.
TGTGCCAGCAGTTACTCGATAGGGGCTAGTGGAAAGGGGCAGTACTTC
CASSYSIGASGKGQYF
>TRBJ2-3|TRBV6-5|13|.|.
TGTGCCAGCAGTACAGGGTTCCAGGATACGCAGTATTTT
CASSTGFQDTQYF
>TRBJ2-6|TRBV4-3|17|few|TRBD1
TGCGCCAGCAGCCAAGAGTCGACAGGGGGAGGGGCCAACGTCCTGACTTTC
CASSQESTGGGANVLTF
>TRBJ2-5|TRBV3-1/TRBV3-2|17|.|TRBD2
TGTGCCAGCAGCTTAGGGACTAGCGGGGGGGCGGTGGAGACCCAGTACTTC
CASSLGTSGGAVETQYF
>TRBJ1-2|TRBV18|14|.|.
TGTGCCAGCTCACTTGTTGGAGGGGACTATGGCTACACCTTC
CASSLVGGDYGYTF
>TRBJ2-7|TRBV27|14|.|TRBD2
TGTGCCAGCAGCCCGATGGGACTAGCGGGAGAGCAGTACTTC
CASSPMGLAGEQYF
>TRBJ2-1|TRBV4-1|17|.|TRBD2
TGCGCCAGCAGCCAAGAAATAGCGGGAGGATTTGGAGATGAGCAGTTCTTC
CASSQEIAGGFGDEQFF
>TRBJ2-1|TRBV10-3|17|.|.
TGTGCCATCAGTGAGTCGATGGGGGCCAGTTCCTACAATGAGCAGTTCTTC
CAISESMGASSYNEQFF